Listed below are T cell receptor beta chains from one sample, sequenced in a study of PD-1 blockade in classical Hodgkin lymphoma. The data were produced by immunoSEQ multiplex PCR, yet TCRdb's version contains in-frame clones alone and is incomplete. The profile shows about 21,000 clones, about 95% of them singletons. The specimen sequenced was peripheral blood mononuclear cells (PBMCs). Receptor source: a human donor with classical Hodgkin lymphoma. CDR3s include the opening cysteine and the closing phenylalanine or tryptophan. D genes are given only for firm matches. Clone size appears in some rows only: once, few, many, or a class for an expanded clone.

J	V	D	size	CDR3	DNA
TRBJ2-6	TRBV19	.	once	CASDRFSGANVLTF	TGTGCCAGCGACAGGTTCTCTGGGGCCAACGTCCTGACTTTC
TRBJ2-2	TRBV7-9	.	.	CASSLLGGTGELFF	TGTGCCAGCAGCTTGCTAGGGGGCACCGGGGAGCTGTTTTTT
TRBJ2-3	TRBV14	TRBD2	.	CASSQLAGADTQYF	TGTGCCAGCAGCCAACTAGCGGGGGCAGATACGCAGTATTTT
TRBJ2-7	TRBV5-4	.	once	CASSLFRDYEQYF	TGTGCCAGCAGCTTATTCAGGGACTACGAGCAGTACTTC
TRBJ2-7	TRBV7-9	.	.	CASSLRNSYEQYF	TGTGCCAGCAGCCTAAGGAACTCCTACGAGCAGTACTTC
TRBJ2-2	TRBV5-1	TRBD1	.	CASSYDRANTGELFF	TGCGCCAGCAGTTACGACAGGGCGAACACCGGGGAGCTGTTTTTT
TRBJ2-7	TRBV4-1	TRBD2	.	CASSQAGLAGDSKYF	TGCGCCAGCAGCCAGGCCGGACTAGCGGGGGACAGTAAGTACTTC
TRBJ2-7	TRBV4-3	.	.	CASSQAILQAEQYF	TGCGCCAGCAGCCAAGCGATTTTACAGGCCGAGCAGTACTTC
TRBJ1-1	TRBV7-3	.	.	CASSLSPGATEAFF	TGTGCCAGCAGCCTCTCCCCGGGGGCGACTGAAGCTTTCTTT
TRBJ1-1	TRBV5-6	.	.	CASSGTRVNTEAFF	TGTGCCAGCAGCGGGACACGGGTGAACACTGAAGCTTTCTTT
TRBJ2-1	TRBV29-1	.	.	CSVVVRLTSNEQFF	TGCAGCGTTGTGGTGAGACTCACGAGTAATGAGCAGTTCTTC
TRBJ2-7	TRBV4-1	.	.	CASSQEYRRGDFEQYF	TGCGCCAGCAGCCAAGAGTACCGCAGGGGGGACTTCGAGCAGTACTTC
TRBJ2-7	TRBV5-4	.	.	CASSRPSSEQYF	TGTGCCAGCAGCCGCCCGTCCTCCGAGCAGTACTTC
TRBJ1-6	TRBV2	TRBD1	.	CASSVHKTGGNYNSPLHF	TGTGCCAGCAGTGTCCATAAGACAGGGGGTAACTATAATTCACCCCTCCACTTT
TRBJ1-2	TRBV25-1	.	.	CASSSGRHGYTF	TGTGCCAGCAGCTCGGGTCGGCATGGCTACACCTTC
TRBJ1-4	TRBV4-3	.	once	CASSQDSPLHLRTGGNEKLFF	TGCGCCAGCAGCCAAGATTCCCCTTTACACCTAAGGACCGGAGGGAATGAAAAACTGTTTTTT
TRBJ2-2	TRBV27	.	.	CASSFLSFPQPGELFF	TGTGCCAGCAGTTTCCTTTCATTCCCCCAGCCCGGGGAGCTGTTTTTT